A selection of T cell receptor beta chains follows, all from one sample in a study of blood T cell repertoires in COVID-19. This table comes from immunoSEQ multiplex PCR, and its TCRdb copy is limited to in-frame clones, with some not included. The sample lists a few hundred thousand clones; approximately 86% were seen once. Sequencing was performed on PBMCs or T cells enriched from blood (not recorded which). The receptors come from a woman aged 40-49 years with acute COVID-19. CDR3s include the opening cysteine and the closing phenylalanine or tryptophan. Each record gives: D gene, V gene, J gene, clone size, CDR3 protein, CDR3 DNA. The D gene is left open where the match is weak. Only part of the rows carry a size: once, few, many, or a class if the clone is expanded.

>TRBD2|TRBV28|TRBJ2-1|NA
CASSFLGTSASHNEQFF
TGTGCCAGCAGTTTTCTCGGGACTAGCGCATCCCACAATGAGCAGTTCTTC
>TRBD1|TRBV29-1|TRBJ1-2|once
CSVGQGRNYGYTF
TGCAGCGTAGGACAGGGGAGGAACTATGGCTACACCTTC
>TRBD2|TRBV9|TRBJ2-1|few
CASSVPTSGSNEQFF
TGTGCCAGCAGCGTCCCGACTAGCGGGAGCAATGAGCAGTTCTTC
>TRBD1|TRBV6-1|TRBJ1-2|NA
CASSAPAGTAENYGYTF
TGTGCCAGCAGTGCCCCCGCCGGGACAGCTGAAAACTATGGCTACACCTTC
>TRBD2|TRBV5-8|TRBJ2-2|once
CASSFTSGRYTGELFF
TGTGCCAGCAGCTTCACTAGCGGGAGGTACACCGGGGAGCTGTTTTTT
>TRBD2|TRBV28|TRBJ2-7|NA
CASSSPYTPLAGEPLF
TGTGCCAGCAGTTCTCCTTATACTCCACTAGCGGGAGAACCGTTATTC
>NA|TRBV28|TRBJ1-3|NA
CASSGGGSGNTIYF
TGTGCCAGCAGTGGGGGAGGGTCTGGAAACACCATATATTTT
>TRBD2|TRBV30|TRBJ2-3|NA
CAWGRLAGVADTQYF
TGTGCCTGGGGACGACTAGCGGGAGTGGCAGATACGCAGTATTTT
>TRBD1|TRBV7-9|TRBJ1-2|once
CASSALGQVNGYTF
TGTGCCAGCAGCGCGTTAGGACAGGTTAATGGCTACACCTTC
>NA|TRBV3-1/TRBV3-2|TRBJ2-2|NA
CASSNSLRGTTGELFF
TGTGCCAGCAGCAACTCTCTTCGCGGGACCACCGGGGAGCTGTTTTTT
>NA|TRBV6-5|TRBJ1-4|few
CASSYDTGKKLFF
TGTGCCAGCAGTTACGATACAGGAAAAAAACTGTTTTTT
>NA|TRBV12-3/TRBV12-4|TRBJ2-7|NA
CASSLSGYEQYF
TGTGCCAGCAGTTTATCAGGGTACGAGCAGTACTTC
>TRBD2|TRBV7-3|TRBJ2-2|NA
CASSLVLAGVSGELFF
TGTGCCAGCAGCTTAGTCCTAGCGGGAGTTAGCGGGGAGCTGTTTTTT
>NA|TRBV12-2|TRBJ2-1|once
CASRLAMISYHNEQFF
TGTGCAAGTCGCTTAGCGATGATTAGCTATCACAATGAGCAGTTCTTC
>TRBD1|TRBV19|TRBJ1-1|NA
CASSIQGANTEAFF
TGTGCCAGTAGTATCCAGGGGGCTAACACTGAAGCTTTCTTT
>NA|TRBV6-1|TRBJ1-5|NA
CASSEARVHQPQHF
TGTGCCAGCAGTGAAGCCCGGGTTCATCAGCCCCAGCATTTT
>TRBD1|TRBV11-2|TRBJ1-2|NA
CASSKNRGPGYGYTF
TGTGCCAGCAGCAAAAACAGGGGGCCTGGCTATGGCTACACCTTC
>TRBD2|TRBV12-3/TRBV12-4|TRBJ2-1|NA
CASRQTSGSEFF
TGTGCCAGCAGACAGACTAGCGGGAGCGAGTTCTTC
>NA|TRBV2|TRBJ1-2|NA
CASTEGEPFLYGYTF
TGTGCCAGCACCGAGGGGGAGCCCTTTCTATATGGCTACACCTTC
>NA|TRBV11-2|TRBJ1-1|few
CASSFLNTEAFF
TGTGCCAGCAGCTTCTTGAACACTGAAGCTTTCTTT
>NA|TRBV11-3|TRBJ2-1|NA
CASSPAGLPSYNEQFF
TGTGCCAGCAGCCCAGCGGGCTTACCCTCCTACAATGAGCAGTTCTTC
>TRBD2|TRBV19|TRBJ2-7|NA
CASSIGWGGTYEQYF
TGTGCCAGTAGTATTGGGTGGGGGGGGACCTACGAGCAGTACTTC
>TRBD2|TRBV18|TRBJ2-7|NA
CASSRGLAGEYEQYF
TGTGCCAGCTCACGCGGACTAGCGGGAGAGTACGAGCAGTACTTC
>NA|TRBV27|TRBJ2-3|once
CASSPLGGLTDTQYF
TGTGCCAGCAGTCCCCTAGGCGGCCTCACAGATACGCAGTATTTT
>TRBD2|TRBV24-1|TRBJ2-1|NA
CATSDPYGLGDNNEQFF
TGTGCCACCAGTGATCCGTACGGACTAGGCGACAACAATGAGCAGTTCTTC
>NA|TRBV5-1|TRBJ2-7|once
CASSLRGLEQYF
TGCGCCAGCAGCTTGAGGGGCCTCGAGCAGTACTTC
>NA|TRBV28|TRBJ2-1|NA
CASSPLPGKNEQFF
TGTGCCAGCAGTCCACTACCGGGAAAAAATGAGCAGTTCTTC
>TRBD2|TRBV10-3|TRBJ2-5|NA
CAIGLDGAQYF
TGTGCCATCGGACTAGACGGGGCCCAGTACTTC
>NA|TRBV27|TRBJ1-1|NA
CASSLTGNTEAFF
TGTGCCAGCAGTTTAACAGGGAACACTGAAGCTTTCTTT
>NA|TRBV5-1|TRBJ1-1|few
CASKGQAGRTGGAFF
TGCGCCAGCAAAGGGCAAGCGGGCAGAACTGGGGGAGCTTTCTTT
>TRBD2|TRBV12-3/TRBV12-4|TRBJ2-1|few
CASSLLAGNEQFF
TGTGCCAGCAGTTTACTAGCGGGAAATGAGCAGTTCTTC
>NA|TRBV14|TRBJ2-3|NA
CASSLMATDTQYF
TGTGCCAGCAGCCTGATGGCCACAGATACGCAGTATTTT
>TRBD2|TRBV4-1|TRBJ2-5|NA
CASSQGGLAGGFGETQYF
TGCGCCAGCAGCCAAGGGGGTCTAGCGGGAGGGTTCGGGGAGACCCAGTACTTC
>NA|TRBV27|TRBJ2-1|NA
CASSLASRGLLTYNEQFF
TGTGCCAGCAGTTTAGCCTCCAGGGGCCTCCTCACCTACAATGAGCAGTTCTTC
>NA|TRBV7-7|TRBJ1-5|few
CASSSGVNQPQHF
TGTGCCAGCAGTTCTGGAGTCAATCAGCCCCAGCATTTT
>TRBD2|TRBV6-4|TRBJ2-3|NA
CASSDSSSGSDTQYF
TGTGCCAGCAGTGACTCGTCTAGCGGGAGTGATACGCAGTATTTT
>TRBD1|TRBV7-6|TRBJ2-7|NA
CASSSRTGPYEQYF
TGTGCCAGCAGCTCCAGGACAGGGCCCTACGAGCAGTACTTC
>TRBD2|TRBV14|TRBJ2-1|NA
CASSQGSGRARGNEQFF
TGTGCCAGCAGCCAAGGAAGCGGGAGGGCAAGGGGGAATGAGCAGTTCTTC
>NA|TRBV6-5|TRBJ2-7|NA
CASSYLSGVDEQYF
TGTGCCAGCAGTTACCTATCGGGGGTCGACGAGCAGTACTTC
>NA|TRBV7-9|TRBJ1-2|NA
CASSTGHPGYTF
TGTGCCAGCAGCACCGGACATCCCGGCTACACCTTC
>NA|TRBV30|TRBJ2-1|NA
CAWSRGLVDNEQFF
TGTGCCTGGAGTAGAGGCCTGGTGGACAATGAGCAGTTCTTC
>TRBD1|TRBV28|TRBJ1-1|NA
CASRTTGITEAFF
TGTGCCAGCAGGACGACAGGGATCACTGAAGCTTTCTTT
>NA|TRBV12-3/TRBV12-4|TRBJ2-2|NA
CASTMNTGELFF
TGTGCCAGCACCATGAACACCGGGGAGCTGTTTTTT
>TRBD1|TRBV5-6|TRBJ1-4|NA
CASSGRGQTEKLFF
TGTGCCAGCAGCGGTAGGGGGCAGACTGAAAAACTGTTTTTT
>TRBD2|TRBV28|TRBJ2-1|NA
CASGTSGTSSYNEQFF
TGTGCCAGCGGGACTAGCGGGACCTCCTCCTACAATGAGCAGTTCTTC
>TRBD1|TRBV10-3|TRBJ2-7|NA
CALSRVPPDTGGEQYF
TGTGCCCTGAGCCGGGTCCCTCCGGACACAGGGGGCGAGCAGTACTTC
>NA|TRBV19|TRBJ2-2|NA
CATSLSGSGTGELFF
TGTGCCACAAGCCTTTCCGGGAGCGGCACCGGGGAGCTGTTTTTT
>TRBD1|TRBV5-1|TRBJ1-1|NA
CASSLGGGLVNTEAFF
TGCGCCAGCAGCTTGGGAGGGGGCCTCGTGAACACTGAAGCTTTCTTT
>NA|TRBV7-7|TRBJ2-2|NA
CASSSLGGTGELFF
TGTGCCAGCAGCTCACTAGGAGGCACCGGGGAGCTGTTTTTT